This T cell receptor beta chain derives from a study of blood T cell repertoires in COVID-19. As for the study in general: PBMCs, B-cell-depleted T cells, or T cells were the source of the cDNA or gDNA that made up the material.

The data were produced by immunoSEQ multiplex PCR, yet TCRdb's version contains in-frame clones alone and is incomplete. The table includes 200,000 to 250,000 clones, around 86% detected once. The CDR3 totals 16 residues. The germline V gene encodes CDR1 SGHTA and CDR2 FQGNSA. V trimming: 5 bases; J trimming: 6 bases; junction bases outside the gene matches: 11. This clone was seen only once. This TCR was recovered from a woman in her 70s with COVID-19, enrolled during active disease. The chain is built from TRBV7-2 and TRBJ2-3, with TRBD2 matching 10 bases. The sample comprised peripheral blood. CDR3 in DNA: TGTGCCAGCAGCCCCGGAGGAACTAGCGGGATTGATACGCAGTATTTT. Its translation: CASSPGGTSGIDTQYF.